This is a list of T cell receptor beta chains from one sample in a study of cytomegalovirus exposure and HLA in healthy donors. Produced via immunoSEQ multiplex PCR; TCRdb's table is partial and in-frame only. The sample lists 99,000 or so clones; roughly 80% were seen once. Sequencing input: PBMCs. The receptors were sampled from a man aged 30 to 45 in good health and CMV-seropositive. The CDR3 runs from the conserved cysteine through the conserved F or W. The order of the fields is V gene, clone size, J gene, D gene, CDR3 DNA, CDR3 protein. The D gene is left open where the match is weak. A row's size may be missing; if present it is once, few, many or a size class.

>TRBV5-1|NA|TRBJ2-7|NA
TGCGCCAGCAGCTTGAGGGGTGAGCAGTACTTC
CASSLRGEQYF
>TRBV6-5|NA|TRBJ1-2|TRBD1
TGTGCCAGCAGTCCCGGACAGGGTCGCTACACCTTC
CASSPGQGRYTF
>TRBV29-1|NA|TRBJ2-7|NA
TGCAGCGTTGAGAACAGCTACGAGCAGTACTTC
CSVENSYEQYF
>TRBV25-1|NA|TRBJ2-4|TRBD1
TGTGCCAGCAGTGAATCCGGGACAGGGGACGAAAACATTCAGTACTTC
CASSESGTGDENIQYF
>TRBV4-3|NA|TRBJ1-2|TRBD1
TGCGCCAGCAGCCAAGGGTCCGACAGGGGATATGGCTACACCTTC
CASSQGSDRGYGYTF
>TRBV25-1|NA|TRBJ2-1|NA
TGTGCCAGCAGCCCGCAGTATGAGCAGTTCTTC
CASSPQYEQFF
>TRBV6-1|NA|TRBJ1-4|NA
TGTGCCAGCAGTGAATACGGGAAACTGTTTTTT
CASSEYGKLFF
>TRBV4-1|NA|TRBJ1-5|NA
TGCGCCAGCAGCCGTGTGGGCAGGGCTTTGGGCAATCAGCCCCAGCATTTT
CASSRVGRALGNQPQHF
>TRBV5-6|NA|TRBJ2-4|TRBD2
TGTGCCAGCAGCCCAACCACTAGCGGGGGGCAGGGCAAAAACATTCAGTACTTC
CASSPTTSGGQGKNIQYF
>TRBV5-1|medium-sized|TRBJ1-3|TRBD1
TGCGCCAGCAGCGGCGGGACAGGCCCTTACAACACCATATATTTT
CASSGGTGPYNTIYF
>TRBV6-1|NA|TRBJ2-7|NA
TGTGCCAGTTATGGGGGGGCAGGTAAGACCTACGAGCAGTACTTC
CASYGGAGKTYEQYF
>TRBV5-1|NA|TRBJ1-2|TRBD1
TGCGCCAGCAGCCCAGAGCAGGGGACAGACCATAACTATGGCTACACCTTC
CASSPEQGTDHNYGYTF
>TRBV6-5|NA|TRBJ2-7|TRBD1
TGTGCCAGCAGTTACCGGACAGGTGACGAGCAGTACTTC
CASSYRTGDEQYF
>TRBV6-5|once|TRBJ1-2|NA
TGTGCCAGCAGTTACGGATTGGGAGGTGTGCGCTACACCTTC
CASSYGLGGVRYTF
>TRBV6-1|NA|TRBJ2-7|TRBD2
TGTGCCAGCAGTGAGCGGGGGGGCTTCGGCGAGCAGTACTTC
CASSERGGFGEQYF
>TRBV29-1|NA|TRBJ1-2|NA
TGCAGCGTTGAAGTGAACACCAGGAAAGGCTACACCTTC
CSVEVNTRKGYTF
>TRBV5-1|NA|TRBJ2-7|TRBD1
TGCGCCAGCAGCCCGCGGGGGACAGGGACCTACGAGCAGTACTTC
CASSPRGTGTYEQYF
>TRBV6-1|NA|TRBJ2-1|NA
TGTGCCAGCAGTGAAGAGGTAACAGTCCCCTACAATGAGCAGTTCTTC
CASSEEVTVPYNEQFF
>TRBV27|NA|TRBJ1-2|NA
TGTGCCAGCAGTTTAGGGAGATACTATGGCTACACCTTC
CASSLGRYYGYTF
>TRBV13|NA|TRBJ2-2|NA
TGTGCCAGCAGCTTAACACGACTAGCCGGGGAGCTGTTTTTT
CASSLTRLAGELFF
>TRBV4-1|NA|TRBJ2-3|TRBD1
TGCGCCAGCAGCGTCATACAGGGGCGCACAGATACGCAGTATTTT
CASSVIQGRTDTQYF
>TRBV2|NA|TRBJ2-1|TRBD2
TGTGCCAGCAGTGAGTTGCGGGGGACGTACAATGAGCAGTTCTTC
CASSELRGTYNEQFF
>TRBV7-2|NA|TRBJ2-1|NA
TGTGCCAGCAGCTTAGTGGTCCTCGCTGGCGGATCCTACAATGAGCAGTTCTTC
CASSLVVLAGGSYNEQFF
>TRBV19|NA|TRBJ1-2|TRBD1
TGTGCCAGTAGAGTGACAGGGGGGCAGCGCTATGGCTACACCTTC
CASRVTGGQRYGYTF
>TRBV5-8|NA|TRBJ1-1|TRBD1
TGTGCCAGCAGCTCAACCGGACAGGGGGGGAGTGCTTTCTTT
CASSSTGQGGSAFF
>TRBV5-1|NA|TRBJ2-7|TRBD1
TGCGCCAGCTCCTCGGGACAGCAGTACGAGCAGTACTTC
CASSSGQQYEQYF
>TRBV7-2|NA|TRBJ1-6|NA
TGTGCCAGCAGCCAACAGGGTTTTAATTCACCCCTCCACTTT
CASSQQGFNSPLHF
>TRBV28|once|TRBJ1-2|NA
TGTGCCAGCAGTTCCGCCGCGTATGGCTACACCTTC
CASSSAAYGYTF